Sequencing of this T cell receptor (beta chain) was carried out in a study of PD-1 blockade in classical Hodgkin lymphoma. Looking at the study overall: Administration of nivolumab to patients was at 3 mg/kg intravenously every 2 weeks. Points from the study as a whole: TCR diversity rose significantly by C4D1 in CD4+ but not CD8+ cells. Complete responders' baseline diversity resembled that of newly diagnosed patients. Relapsed/refractory patients reportedly had lower baseline diversity than newly diagnosed patients.

The time point: cycle 4 day 1 (C4D1), after more than five weeks of nivolumab. Exposure to brentuximab vedotin varied, and each patient had relapsed following autologous stem cell transplantation. CDR3 length equals 15 residues. CDR1 and CDR2 from the germline V gene are MGHDK and SYGVNS. Trimming left V 6 bases short and J 0 bases short, with 14 bases between. Assay used: immunoSEQ multiplex PCR; TCRdb lists only in-frame clones, some missing. This sample yields approximately 45,000 clones, of which just over 65% are seen a single time; 3% to 4% belongs to the top ten. This clone was seen only a few times. What it binds is not known.

The clonotype comes from a human donor with classical Hodgkin lymphoma. This chain links TRBV25-1 with TRBJ1-1; D uncertain. The sample consisted of peripheral blood mononuclear cells (PBMCs), taken before the fourth cycle of nivolumab. CDR3 DNA: TGTGCCAGCAGCATGATGGGGTTCATGAACACTGAAGCTTTCTTT. It encodes CASSMMGFMNTEAFF. Full variable domain (rest looked up from reference TRBV25-1 and TRBJ1-1): EADIYQTPRYLVIGTGKKITLECSQTMGHDKMYWYQQDPGMELHLIHYSYGVNSTEKGDLSSESTVSRIRTEHFPLTLESARPSHTSQYLCASSMMGFMNTEAFFGQGTRLTVV.